The rows below give T cell receptor beta chains drawn from one sample of a study of shared clonotypes between healthy human individuals. The method was immunoSEQ multiplex PCR; TCRdb's version includes in-frame clones alone and lacks a portion of them. The data show roughly 500,000 clones, about 78% seen once. Sequenced material: PBMCs. The receptors shown here come from a middle-aged woman in good health. Some clones in this sample may be carry-over from other donors' samples. CDR3s include the opening cysteine and the closing phenylalanine or tryptophan. The D gene is left open where the match is weak. Some rows mark clone size as missing; the rest say once, few, many or name a class of expanded clone.

D gene	V gene	clone size	J gene	CDR3 DNA	CDR3 protein
NA	TRBV28	few	TRBJ2-5	TGTGCCAGCAGTCCTCGGGGACCACTCGACCAGTACTTC	CASSPRGPLDQYF
NA	TRBV14	NA	TRBJ1-5	TGTGCCAGCAGCCAAATCCGGGGTAATCAGCCCCAGCATTTT	CASSQIRGNQPQHF
NA	TRBV5-4	many	TRBJ2-7	TGTGCCAGCAGCTTGTTCGGGAGTCCCCACGAGCAGTACTTC	CASSLFGSPHEQYF
TRBD1	TRBV29-1	NA	TRBJ2-1	TGCAGCGTTGAATTCCTCCGGGACAGAATTAACAATGAGCAGTTCTTC	CSVEFLRDRINNEQFF
NA	TRBV5-5	NA	TRBJ2-1	TGTGCCAGCAGCTTGGTCCAGGGCGGGGACAATGAGCAGTTCTTC	CASSLVQGGDNEQFF
TRBD1	TRBV2	NA	TRBJ2-7	TGTGCCAGCAGTCCTTCCTACAGGGGCTACGAGCAGTACTTC	CASSPSYRGYEQYF
TRBD2	TRBV27	NA	TRBJ2-5	TGTGCCAGCAGTCCGGGGGGGGAGACCCAGTACTTC	CASSPGGETQYF
NA	TRBV7-8	NA	TRBJ2-1	TGTGCCAGCAGCTTAGCAACCGGGAGCGGCGTGCAGTTCTTC	CASSLATGSGVQFF
TRBD2	TRBV10-2	NA	TRBJ2-1	TGCGCCAGCAGTGAGTCTAGGGCTAGCGGGAGGAATGAGCAGTTCTTC	CASSESRASGRNEQFF
TRBD2	TRBV5-4	NA	TRBJ2-4	TGTGCCAGCAGCTTGCCTAGCGGGAGTGGGGCCAAAAACATTCAGTACTTC	CASSLPSGSGAKNIQYF
TRBD1	TRBV2	NA	TRBJ2-1	TGTGCCACCAGGGGGACAGGGGTAATCCATGAGCAGTTCTTC	CATRGTGVIHEQFF
TRBD2	TRBV28	NA	TRBJ2-5	TGTGCCAGCAGTCCAGGGACTAGCTCGGGGTGGGAGACCCAGTACTTC	CASSPGTSSGWETQYF
NA	TRBV5-5	NA	TRBJ1-2	TGTGCCAGCAGCTTAGCAGGGCCCTACACCTTC	CASSLAGPYTF
NA	TRBV4-1	NA	TRBJ2-7	TGCGCCAGCAGCCAAGACCCCGTGTCAATTTACGAGCAGTACTTC	CASSQDPVSIYEQYF
NA	TRBV5-1	NA	TRBJ2-3	TGCGCCAGCAGCCTATCCCCCCGAAGCTCAGATACGCAGTATTTT	CASSLSPRSSDTQYF
NA	TRBV6-1	once	TRBJ2-3	TGTGCCAGCAGTGCCCGGGGGACTCTGTTCCAGCAGTATTTT	CASSARGTLFQQYF
TRBD1	TRBV19	NA	TRBJ1-5	TGTGCCAGTAGTAGAAACAGGGGACGCAATCAGCCCCAGCATTTT	CASSRNRGRNQPQHF
TRBD2	TRBV7-2	NA	TRBJ2-2	TGTGCCAGCAGCTTATTTGGGAGGGACACCGGGGAGCTGTTTTTT	CASSLFGRDTGELFF
NA	TRBV4-1	NA	TRBJ2-7	TGCGCCAGCAGCCAAGATCTGGGACCCACCTACGAGCAGTACTTC	CASSQDLGPTYEQYF
NA	TRBV2	NA	TRBJ2-4	TGTGCCAGCAGTGTATATCGGGGCCCCTTAGCCAAAAACATTCAGTACTTC	CASSVYRGPLAKNIQYF
TRBD1	TRBV11-3	few	TRBJ2-2	TGTGCCAGCACCCGAACAGGGGACACCGGGGAGCTGTTTTTT	CASTRTGDTGELFF
TRBD1	TRBV7-9	NA	TRBJ2-5	TGTGCCAGCAGGCCCGGGCAGGGGGCTGGTCAAGAGACCCAGTACTTC	CASRPGQGAGQETQYF
TRBD2	TRBV4-3	NA	TRBJ2-1	TGCGCCAGCAGCCAAGAGGTAGGGGCGGGAGGCAGAAATGAGCAGTTCTTC	CASSQEVGAGGRNEQFF
NA	TRBV30	many	TRBJ2-5	TGTGCCTGGAGTGTAGGGTGGACGAATCTCCGGGAGACCCAGTACTTC	CAWSVGWTNLRETQYF
TRBD1	TRBV25-1	NA	TRBJ2-2	TGTGCCAGCCAAGGGTTGGGACAGGGACCAACCGGGGAGCTGTTTTTT	CASQGLGQGPTGELFF
NA	TRBV4-2	NA	TRBJ1-3	TGTGCCAGCAGCCAAGATCGAGACAATCTTGGAAACACCATATATTTT	CASSQDRDNLGNTIYF
NA	TRBV19	once	TRBJ1-5	TGTGCGTCGACGGATAGCAATCAGCCCCAGCATTTT	CASTDSNQPQHF
TRBD2	TRBV4-1	NA	TRBJ2-3	TGCGCCAGCAGCCAAGAAGGGACTAGCGGGAGCAGGGATACGCAGTATTTT	CASSQEGTSGSRDTQYF
TRBD2	TRBV7-9	NA	TRBJ2-1	TGTGCCAGCAGCTCCCGTTTAGCGGGAGGGCCTTCCGATGAGCAGTTCTTC	CASSSRLAGGPSDEQFF
TRBD2	TRBV9	NA	TRBJ2-3	TGTGCCAGCAGCGGAACTAGCGGGCGCACAGATACGCAGTATTTT	CASSGTSGRTDTQYF